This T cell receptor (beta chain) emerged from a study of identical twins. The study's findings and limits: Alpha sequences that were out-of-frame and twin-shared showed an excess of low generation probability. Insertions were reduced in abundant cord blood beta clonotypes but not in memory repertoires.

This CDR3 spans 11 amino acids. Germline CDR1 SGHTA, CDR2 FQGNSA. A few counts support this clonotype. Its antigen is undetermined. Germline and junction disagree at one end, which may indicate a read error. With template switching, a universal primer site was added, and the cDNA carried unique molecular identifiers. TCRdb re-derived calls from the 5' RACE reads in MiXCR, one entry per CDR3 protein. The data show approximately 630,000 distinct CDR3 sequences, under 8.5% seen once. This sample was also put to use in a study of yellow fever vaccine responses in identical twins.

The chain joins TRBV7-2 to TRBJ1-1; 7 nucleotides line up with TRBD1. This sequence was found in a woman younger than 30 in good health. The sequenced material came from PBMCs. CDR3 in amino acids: CASSFGTEVFF. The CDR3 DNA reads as TGTGCCAGCAGCTTTGGGACAGAAGTTTTCTTT.